Below, one T cell receptor beta chain is given with its context. Its target is unknown. Clones were sequenced by immunoSEQ multiplex PCR, and TCRdb holds only the in-frame ones, with some missing. The data show more than 25,000 clones, just under 80% seen once. The data are from a study of T cell repertoires in ileal Crohn's disease. Study-level information: Less than 45% were active smokers at surgery; median disease duration was 7.9 years.

CDR1 is LNHDA and CDR2 is SQIVND in the germline V gene (reference sequence). The CDR3 sequence is 13 residues long. The V gene lost 3 bases and the J gene lost 6 bases, with 11 bases spanning the gap. Study results and limitations: Active smokers at surgery had more clonal expansions than non-smokers.

Eligibility required adulthood, ileal or ileocolonic Crohn's disease and indicated ileocolonic resection. V gene TRBV19 combines with J gene TRBJ1-1, with D tentatively TRBD1 (5 bases). This clonotype originated in an adult with Crohn's disease. The sequenced sample was ileal tissue. CDR3 protein: CASSIQGIAEAFF. As DNA, the CDR3 is TGTGCCAGTAGTATTCAGGGAATCGCTGAAGCTTTCTTT.